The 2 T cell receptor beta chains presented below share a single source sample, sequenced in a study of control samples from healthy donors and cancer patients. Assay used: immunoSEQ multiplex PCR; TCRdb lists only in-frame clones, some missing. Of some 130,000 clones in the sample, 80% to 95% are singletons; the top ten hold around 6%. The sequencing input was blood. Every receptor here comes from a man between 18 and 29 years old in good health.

The CDR3 sequence: CAIGRGNEQFF. DNA of the CDR3: TGTGCCATCGGCCGGGGCAATGAGCAGTTCTTC. The chain couples TRBV2 to TRBJ2-1; tentatively, D is TRBD2 (5 bases). The CDR3 spans 11 residues. The ends were cut back, 10 bases at V and 6 bases at J, with 10 bases in the middle. CDR1 is SNHLY and CDR2 is FYNNEI in the germline V gene.

CDR3 DNA sequence: TGTGCCAGCAGTGAAGCGCTTCGTAGCAGTCCCTATGGCTACACCTTC. Protein: CASSEALRSSPYGYTF. The chain is built from TRBV6-1 and TRBJ1-2; D uncertain. V shed 0 bases and J shed 4 bases, with 15 bases lying between them. This CDR3 has 16 residues. Germline CDR1 and CDR2: MNHNS and SASEGT.